Below are 10 T cell receptor beta chains sequenced from a single sample in a study of CXCR3-negative and CXCR3-positive naive CD8 T cells. Overall study results and limits: Against CXCR3-negative naive cells, CXCR3-positive naive cells showed more hydrophobic TRB CDR3s.

Carrying UMI labels, the TRB cDNA libraries were prepared through 5' RACE. TCRdb derives one entry per CDR3 protein from the 5' RACE reads, leaving out DNA. The sample's table shows tens of thousands of distinct CDR3 sequences. Their recognized antigens are unknown. Sequenced: naive CXCR3+ CD8+ T cells from blood. As for subset: CD45RO-CCR7+CD27+CD95- naive CD8+ T cells expressing CXCR3 (TNR3+). These receptors all come from a human donor in good health. Some clones in this sample may be carry-over from other donors' samples.

This chain connects TRBV29-1 to TRBJ1-4. Germline V lookup: CDR1 SQVTM, CDR2 ANQGSEA. This CDR3 has 14 residues. CDR3 loop: CSVYRRTENEKLFF.

The rearrangement joins TRBV6-4 to TRBJ2-2; TCRdb proposes TRBD2, but this gene call is untestable without DNA. CDR3 length: 16 residues. Germline V CDR1 and CDR2: MRHNA, SNTAGT. This CDR3 reads CASSDISGSVTGELFF.

This chain uses TRBV4-3 with TRBJ2-1; TCRdb reports TRBD2, a call that lacks DNA to check it against. The CDR3 sequence is 15 residues long. Germline CDR1 LGHNA, CDR2 YSLEER. This CDR3 reads CASSQGRGGYNEQFF.

V is TRBV5-1 and J is TRBJ2-1; without DNA, the TCRdb call of TRBD1 cannot be checked. There are 14 residues in the CDR3. Germline V gene lookup returns CDR1 SGHRS and CDR2 YFSETQ. The CDR3 region is CASSFDRSYNEQFF.

J is TRBJ2-1 and V is TRBV19. Germline V gene lookup returns CDR1 LNHDA and CDR2 SQIVND (reference sequence). The CDR3 is 13 residues long. The chain's CDR3 is CASSESSYNEQFF.

The chain has TRBV3-2 and TRBJ2-2; the D gene TCRdb calls, TRBD1, cannot be checked with no DNA. TRBV3-2 is classified as a pseudogene. This CDR3 is built from 15 residues. This chain's CDR3 is CASSQRSGHTGELFF.

V usage is TRBV5-1 and J usage is TRBJ2-1; there is no DNA to check the TCRdb D call of TRBD1. CDR1 is SGHRS and CDR2 is YFSETQ in the germline V gene. The CDR3 is 17 amino acids. The CDR3 loop reads CASSLEVGGPPYNEQFF.

The genes are TRBV7-3 and TRBJ2-3; the TCRdb D gene call, TRBD1, has no DNA to confirm it. This CDR3 contains 12 residues. Germline CDR1 and CDR2: SGHTA and FQGTGA. Here the CDR3 reads CASSPPGDTQYF. The whole variable domain, remainder taken from reference TRBV7-3 and TRBJ2-3, is GAGVSQTPSNKVTEKGKYVELRCDPISGHTALYWYRQSLGQGPEFLIYFQGTGAADDSGLPNDRFFAVRPEGSVSTLKIQRTERGDSAVYLCASSPPGDTQYFGPGTRLTVL.

The genes are TRBV20-1 and TRBJ2-7; TCRdb lists TRBD1, though no DNA is available to test this call. The CDR3 spans 14 residues. Germline assignment: CDR1 DFQATT and CDR2 SNEGSKA (reference sequence). This CDR3 reads CSARSGDRGYEQYF.

The chain links TRBV2 to TRBJ2-3; TCRdb indicates TRBD2, and absent DNA this call remains unverified. The CDR3 is 15 residues long. In germline, CDR1 is SNHLY, CDR2 FYNNEI. This chain's CDR3 is CASSWTSGNTDTQYF.